This TCR beta chain is drawn from a study of blood T cell repertoires in COVID-19. Measured with immunoSEQ multiplex PCR; TCRdb has only the in-frame clones, and not every one. The top ten clones hold less than 4% of a sample with 270,000 or so clones, more than 70% of them seen once. The clonotype comes from a woman between 18 and 29 years old with acute or convalescent COVID-19. Material: peripheral blood.

CDR3 sequence reads: CASSLDASGDTQYF. Written as DNA, the CDR3 is TGTGCCAGCAGCTTAGACGCTAGCGGGGATACGCAGTATTTT. This rearrangement joins TRBV7-2 to TRBJ2-3, with TRBD2 identical over 8 bases. Per the germline V gene, CDR1 is SGHTA and CDR2 is FQGNSA. Unmatched junction bases numbered 3, after V lost 1 base and J lost 6 bases. There are 14 residues in the CDR3.